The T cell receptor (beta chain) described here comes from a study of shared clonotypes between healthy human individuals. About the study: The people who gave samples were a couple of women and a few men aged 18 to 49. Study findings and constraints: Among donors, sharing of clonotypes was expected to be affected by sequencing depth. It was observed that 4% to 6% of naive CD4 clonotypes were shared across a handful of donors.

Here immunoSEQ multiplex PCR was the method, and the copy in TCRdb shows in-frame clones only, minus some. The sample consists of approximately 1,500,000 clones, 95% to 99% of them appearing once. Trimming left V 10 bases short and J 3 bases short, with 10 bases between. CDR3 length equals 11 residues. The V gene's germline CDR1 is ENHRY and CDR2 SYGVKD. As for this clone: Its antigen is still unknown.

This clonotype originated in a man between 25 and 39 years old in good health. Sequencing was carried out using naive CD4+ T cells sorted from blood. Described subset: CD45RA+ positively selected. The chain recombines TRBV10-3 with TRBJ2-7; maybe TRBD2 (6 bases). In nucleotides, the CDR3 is TGTGCCAGCGCGCGGGGCTACGAGCAGTACTTC. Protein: CASARGYEQYF.